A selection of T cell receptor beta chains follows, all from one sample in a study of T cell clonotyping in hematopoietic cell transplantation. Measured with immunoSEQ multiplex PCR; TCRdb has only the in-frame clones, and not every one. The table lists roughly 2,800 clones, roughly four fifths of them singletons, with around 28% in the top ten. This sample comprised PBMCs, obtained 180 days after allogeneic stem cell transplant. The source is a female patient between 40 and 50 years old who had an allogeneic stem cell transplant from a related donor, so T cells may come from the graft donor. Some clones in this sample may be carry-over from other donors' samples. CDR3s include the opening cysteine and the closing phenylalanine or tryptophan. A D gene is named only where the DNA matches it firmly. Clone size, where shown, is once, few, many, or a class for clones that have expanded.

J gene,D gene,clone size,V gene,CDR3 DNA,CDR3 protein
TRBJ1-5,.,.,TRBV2,TGTGCCAGCAGTGAAGCTATACAGCCCCAGCATTTT,CASSEAIQPQHF
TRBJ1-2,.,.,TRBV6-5,TGTGCCAGCAGGAGAACAGGGACCGGCTACACCTTC,CASRRTGTGYTF
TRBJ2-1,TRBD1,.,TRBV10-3,TGTGCCATCAGTACCGGGACAGGGACCAATGAGCAGTTCTTC,CAISTGTGTNEQFF
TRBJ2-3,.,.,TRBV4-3,TGCGCCAGCAGCCAAGTCCTCCCGGGAGATACGCAGTATTTT,CASSQVLPGDTQYF
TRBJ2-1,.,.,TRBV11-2,TGTGCCAGCAGCTTACTAACGGGAGACTCGGATGAGCAGTTCTTC,CASSLLTGDSDEQFF
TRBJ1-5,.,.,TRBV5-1,TGCGCCAGCAGCCCCGGACCAAATCAGCCCCAGCATTTT,CASSPGPNQPQHF
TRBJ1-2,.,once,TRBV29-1,TGCAGCGTTAGCAAGAGGGAAGGCTACACCTTC,CSVSKREGYTF
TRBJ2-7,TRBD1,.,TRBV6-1,TGTGCCAGCAGTGAAGCGCCCTGGACAGGACGCGAGCAGTACTTC,CASSEAPWTGREQYF
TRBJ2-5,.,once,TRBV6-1,TGTGCCAGCAGCCTAGGGAGAGAGACCCAGTACTTC,CASSLGRETQYF
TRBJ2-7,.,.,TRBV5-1,TGCGCCAGCAGCCCGGGACCTACAGGTTCTAGGAACCACGAGCAGTACTTC,CASSPGPTGSRNHEQYF
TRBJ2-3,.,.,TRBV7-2,TGTGCCAGCAGCTCTGGACTCCTCACAGATACGCAGTATTTT,CASSSGLLTDTQYF
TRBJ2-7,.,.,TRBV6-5,TGTGCCAGCAGTTACCGGCGGGGTGCGGGTTACGAGCAGTACTTC,CASSYRRGAGYEQYF
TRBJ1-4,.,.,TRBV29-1,TGCAGCGTTGAAGACAGGAACAGGAATGAAAAACTGTTTTTT,CSVEDRNRNEKLFF
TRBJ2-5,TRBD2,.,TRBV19,TGTGCCAGTAGTCCCCTAGCGGGCTTCGAGACCCAGTACTTC,CASSPLAGFETQYF
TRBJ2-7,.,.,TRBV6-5,TGTGCCACCCGGTGGACCTCGGCTCACGAGCAGTACTTC,CATRWTSAHEQYF
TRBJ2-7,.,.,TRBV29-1,TGCAGCGTTGCCTTCCAGGGTCGGTCCTACGAGCAGTACTTC,CSVAFQGRSYEQYF
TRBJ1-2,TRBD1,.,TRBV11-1,TGTGCCAGCAGCAAAGACAGGGGGCGAGACTACACCTTC,CASSKDRGRDYTF
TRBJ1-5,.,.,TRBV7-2,TGTGCCAGCAGCTTACGGCAGGGTAGCCAGCCCCAGCATTTT,CASSLRQGSQPQHF
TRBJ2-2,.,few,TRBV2,TGTGCCAGCAGTGGCGGCACTATTGGCACCGGGGAGCTGTTTTTT,CASSGGTIGTGELFF
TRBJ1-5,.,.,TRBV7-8,TGTGCCAGCAGCTTAACAAGGCGGACAGACAATCAGCCCCAGCATTTT,CASSLTRRTDNQPQHF
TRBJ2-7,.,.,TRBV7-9,TGTGCCAGCAGCTCGGGACAATCCTACGAGCAGTACTTC,CASSSGQSYEQYF
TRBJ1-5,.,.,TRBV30,TGTGCCTGGAGTGGGGGGGAACATCAGCCCCAGCATTTT,CAWSGGEHQPQHF
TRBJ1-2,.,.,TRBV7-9,TGTGCCAGCAGGTTAGGAGGGCCCCCCTACTATGGCTACACCTTC,CASRLGGPPYYGYTF
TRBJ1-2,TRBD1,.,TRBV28,TGTGCCAGCAGTTTGGTTAGTGGGACAGGCAGCTATGGCTACACCTTC,CASSLVSGTGSYGYTF
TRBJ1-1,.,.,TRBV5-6,TGTGCCAGCAGCGGCCCTCCAGCGGGGGGATGGAACACTGAAGCTTTCTTT,CASSGPPAGGWNTEAFF
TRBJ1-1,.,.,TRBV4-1,TGCGCCAGCAGCCAAGTCACGGAAATGAACACTGAAGCTTTCTTT,CASSQVTEMNTEAFF
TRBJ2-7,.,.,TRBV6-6,TGTGCCAGCAGCCCCCAGACCGGGACTTTCTACGAGCAGTACTTC,CASSPQTGTFYEQYF
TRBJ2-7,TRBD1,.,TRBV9,TGTGCCAGCAGCGTTGGAGGACAGGGCTACGAGCAGTACTTC,CASSVGGQGYEQYF
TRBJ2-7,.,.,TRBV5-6,TGTGCCAGCAGCTTACCAGGGGAATCCTACGAGCAGTACTTC,CASSLPGESYEQYF
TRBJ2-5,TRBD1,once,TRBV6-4,TGTGCCAGCAGTCGTACGGGACAGGGGGCGGAGACCCAGTACTTC,CASSRTGQGAETQYF
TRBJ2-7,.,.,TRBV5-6,TGTGCCAGCAGCTTTCCAGGGCACTCCTACGAGCAGTACTTC,CASSFPGHSYEQYF
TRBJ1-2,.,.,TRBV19,TGTGCCAGTAGTACTAGCGAGACCTATGGCTACACCTTC,CASSTSETYGYTF
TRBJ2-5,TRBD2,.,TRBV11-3,TGTGCCAGCAGCACGGGACTAGCTGGGGAGACCCAGTACTTC,CASSTGLAGETQYF
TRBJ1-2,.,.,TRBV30,TGTGCCTGGAGTGAGAGGGTTAACTATGGCTACACCTTC,CAWSERVNYGYTF
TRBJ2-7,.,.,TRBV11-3,TGTGCCAGCAGCTTAGGTTTCGACCCTAGCGAGGAAGAGCAGTACTTC,CASSLGFDPSEEEQYF
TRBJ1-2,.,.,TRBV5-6,TGTGCCAGCAGCGCCGGGGTACGGGGGCTCTTGTCCAACACCTTC,CASSAGVRGLLSNTF
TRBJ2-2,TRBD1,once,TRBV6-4,TGTGCCAGCAGCCCCGGGACAGGGGGACCCGGGGAGCTGTTTTTT,CASSPGTGGPGELFF
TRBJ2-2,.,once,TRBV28,TGTGCCACCCACCGCGTGTTTGCCGGGGAGCTGTTTTTT,CATHRVFAGELFF
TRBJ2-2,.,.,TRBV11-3,TGTGCCAGCAGCTTATACTCGGGTACCGGGGAGCTGTTTTTT,CASSLYSGTGELFF
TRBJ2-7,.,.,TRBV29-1,TGCAGCGTTCGAACTAGTGACGGCTCCTACGAGCAGTACTTC,CSVRTSDGSYEQYF
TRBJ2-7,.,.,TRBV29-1,TGCAGCGCCCCGTCGGATTTCGGCAGCGAGCAGTACTTC,CSAPSDFGSEQYF
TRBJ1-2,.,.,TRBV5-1,TGCGCCAGCAGCTTGTGGGGGCAGGACTATGGCTACACCTTC,CASSLWGQDYGYTF
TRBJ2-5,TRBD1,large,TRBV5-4,TGTGCCAGCAGCGGGTGGGACAGGGGACTCCAAGAGACCCAGTACTTC,CASSGWDRGLQETQYF
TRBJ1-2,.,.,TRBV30,TGTGCCTGGTCGCGAGGGTTAGGGACGGGGGGCTACACCTTC,CAWSRGLGTGGYTF
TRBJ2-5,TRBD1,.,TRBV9,TGTGCCAGCAGCGTCGGACAGGGTCGCCGTCAAGAGACCCAGTACTTC,CASSVGQGRRQETQYF
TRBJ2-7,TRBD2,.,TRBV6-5,TGTGCCAGCTGGGGACTAGCGGGAGCCCACGAGCAGTACTTC,CASWGLAGAHEQYF
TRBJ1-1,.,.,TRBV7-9,TGTGCCAGCAGCCCGGGTACAAATGAAGCTTTCTTT,CASSPGTNEAFF
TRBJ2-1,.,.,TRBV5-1,TGCGCCAGCAGCTTGGAGTGGGGTGAGCAGTTCTTC,CASSLEWGEQFF
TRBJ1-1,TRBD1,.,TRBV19,TGTGCCAGTAGTAGTGGGACAGGGTATGGAGCTTTCTTT,CASSSGTGYGAFF
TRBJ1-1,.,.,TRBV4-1,TGCGCCAGCAGCCAAAAGCCGACATCCGTTATCCAGCTGGCGGCTTTCTTT,CASSQKPTSVIQLAAFF
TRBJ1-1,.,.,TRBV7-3,TGTGCCAGCAGCCCGGAGGGGCCAAACACTGAAGCTTTCTTT,CASSPEGPNTEAFF
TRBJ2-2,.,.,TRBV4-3,TGCGCCAGCAGCCAGTCTACGGTGGGAGTGGGCGGGGAGCTGTTTTTT,CASSQSTVGVGGELFF
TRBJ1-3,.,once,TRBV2,TGTGCCAGCAGCCGCAACAGGGACTCTGGAAACACCATATATTTT,CASSRNRDSGNTIYF
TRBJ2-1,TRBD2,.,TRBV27,TGTGCCAGCAGTGATGGACTAGCGGGATACAATGAGCAGTTCTTC,CASSDGLAGYNEQFF
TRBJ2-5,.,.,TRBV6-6,TGTGCCAGCAGCAAAGGGTCCGGGTTCCAAGAGACCCAGTACTTC,CASSKGSGFQETQYF